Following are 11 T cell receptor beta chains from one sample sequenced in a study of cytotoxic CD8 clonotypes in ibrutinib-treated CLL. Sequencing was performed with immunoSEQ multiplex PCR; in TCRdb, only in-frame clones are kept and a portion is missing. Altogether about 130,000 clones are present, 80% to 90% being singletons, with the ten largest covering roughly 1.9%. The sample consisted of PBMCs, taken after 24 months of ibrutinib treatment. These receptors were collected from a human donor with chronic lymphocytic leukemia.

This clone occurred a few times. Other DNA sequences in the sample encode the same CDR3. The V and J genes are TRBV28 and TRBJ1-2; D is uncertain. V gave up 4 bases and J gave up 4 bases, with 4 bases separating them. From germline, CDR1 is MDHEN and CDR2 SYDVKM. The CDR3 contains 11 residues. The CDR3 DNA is TGTGCCAGCAGTTCACTCTATGGCTACACCTTC. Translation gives CASSSLYGYTF.

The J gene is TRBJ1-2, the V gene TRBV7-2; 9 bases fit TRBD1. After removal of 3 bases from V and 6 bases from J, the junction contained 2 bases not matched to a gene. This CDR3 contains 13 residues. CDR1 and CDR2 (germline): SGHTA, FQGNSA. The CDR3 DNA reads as TGTGCCAGCAGCTTTGGGGACAGGGATGGCTACACCTTC. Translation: CASSFGDRDGYTF.

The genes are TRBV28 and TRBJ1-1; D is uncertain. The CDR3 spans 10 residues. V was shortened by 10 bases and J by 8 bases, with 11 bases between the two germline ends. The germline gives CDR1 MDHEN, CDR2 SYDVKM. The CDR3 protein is CATGPEEAFF. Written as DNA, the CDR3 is TGTGCCACCGGACCCGAGGAAGCTTTCTTT.

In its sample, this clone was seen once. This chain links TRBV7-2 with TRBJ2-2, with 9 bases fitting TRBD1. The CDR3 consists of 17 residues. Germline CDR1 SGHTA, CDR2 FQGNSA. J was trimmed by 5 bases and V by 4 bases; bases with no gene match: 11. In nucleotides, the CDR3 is TGTGCCAGCAGCTCACAAGGACAGGGGAGTAGGACCGGGGAGCTGTTTTTT. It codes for CASSSQGQGSRTGELFF.

The CDR3 DNA is TGTGCCAGCAGTTTCGGGATCGGGACAGGGGTTACCGGGGAGCTGTTTTTT. Translation: CASSFGIGTGVTGELFF. The genes are TRBV27 and TRBJ2-2, with 10 positions matching TRBD1. The CDR3 is 17 residues long. V lost 3 bases and J lost 5; bases outside the gene matches: 9. The germline gives CDR1 MNHEY, CDR2 SMNVEV (reference sequence).

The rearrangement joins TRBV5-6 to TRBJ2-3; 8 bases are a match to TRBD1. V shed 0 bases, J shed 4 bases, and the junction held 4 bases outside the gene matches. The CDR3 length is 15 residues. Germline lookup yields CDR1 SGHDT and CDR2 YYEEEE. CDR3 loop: CASSLARGRSDTQYF. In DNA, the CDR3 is TGTGCCAGCAGCTTGGCCAGGGGGCGTTCAGATACGCAGTATTTT. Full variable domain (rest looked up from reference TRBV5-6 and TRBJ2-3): DAGVTQSPTHLIKTRGQQVTLRCSPKSGHDTVSWYQQALGQGPQFIFQYYEEEERQRGNFPDRFSGHQFPNYSSELNVNALLLGDSALYLCASSLARGRSDTQYFGPGTRLTVL.

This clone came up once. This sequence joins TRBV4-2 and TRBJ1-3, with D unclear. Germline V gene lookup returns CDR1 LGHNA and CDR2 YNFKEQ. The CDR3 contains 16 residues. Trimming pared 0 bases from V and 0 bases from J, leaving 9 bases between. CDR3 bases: TGTGCCAGCAGCCAAGATTTGGCCTTCTCTGGAAACACCATATATTTT. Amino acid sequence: CASSQDLAFSGNTIYF.

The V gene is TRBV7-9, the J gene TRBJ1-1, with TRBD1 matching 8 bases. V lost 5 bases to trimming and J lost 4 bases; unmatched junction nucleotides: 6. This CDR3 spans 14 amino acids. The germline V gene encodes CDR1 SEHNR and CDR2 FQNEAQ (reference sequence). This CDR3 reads CASSPGQGSTEAFF. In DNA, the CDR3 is TGTGCCAGCAGCCCCGGACAGGGAAGCACTGAAGCTTTCTTT. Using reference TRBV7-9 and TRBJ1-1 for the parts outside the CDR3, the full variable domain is DTGVSQNPRHKITKRGQNVTFRCDPISEHNRLYWYRQTLGQGPEFLTYFQNEAQLEKSRLLSDRFSAERPKGSFSTLEIQRTEQGDSAMYLCASSPGQGSTEAFFGQGTRLTVV.

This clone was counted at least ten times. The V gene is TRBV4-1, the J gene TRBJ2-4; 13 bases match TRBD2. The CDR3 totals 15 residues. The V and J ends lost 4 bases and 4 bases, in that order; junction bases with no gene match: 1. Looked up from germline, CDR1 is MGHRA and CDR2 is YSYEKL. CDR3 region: CASSPGLAGKNIQYF. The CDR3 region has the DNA TGCGCCAGCAGCCCGGGACTAGCGGGAAAAAACATTCAGTACTTC.

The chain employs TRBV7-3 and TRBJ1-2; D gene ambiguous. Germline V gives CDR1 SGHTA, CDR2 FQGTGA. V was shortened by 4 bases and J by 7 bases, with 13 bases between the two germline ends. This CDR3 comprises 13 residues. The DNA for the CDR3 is TGTGCCAGCAGCTCCCCAAATCGGTTTGGCTACACCTTC. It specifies CASSSPNRFGYTF.

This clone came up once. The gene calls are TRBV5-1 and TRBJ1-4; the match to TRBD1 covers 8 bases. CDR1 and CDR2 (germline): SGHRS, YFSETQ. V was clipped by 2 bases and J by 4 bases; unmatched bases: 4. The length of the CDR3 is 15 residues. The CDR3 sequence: CASSLRQGYNEKLFF. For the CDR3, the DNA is TGCGCCAGCAGCTTAAGACAGGGGTATAATGAAAAACTGTTTTTT.